This T cell receptor (beta chain) was sequenced in a study of T-cell reconstitution after alpha-beta-depleted transplantation in children. A library of TCRbeta sequences, prepared with unique molecular identifiers, was generated. TCRdb analysed the PCR reads with MiXCR anew, one entry per CDR3 protein. Of some 220,000 distinct CDR3 sequences in the sample, approximately 9% were seen once. The sequences come from PBMCs from the stem cell graft donor, collected from the stem cell graft. The origin of this receptor is a human donor who donated a stem cell graft to a child with acute lymphoblastic leukemia.

CDR3 coding DNA: TGTGCCAGCAGTTACGAGGCTACCGACTCCGGCCAGCCCCAGCATTTT. Translation gives CASSYEATDSGQPQHF. V gene TRBV6-2 or TRBV6-3 combines with J gene TRBJ1-5; D is uncertain. The V and J ends lost 2 bases and 7 bases respectively, with 18 bases between them. This CDR3 is 16 amino acids long. Germline-derived CDR1 and CDR2 are MNHEY and SVGEGT.